This record covers a single TCR beta chain. Its antigen is currently unknown. This CDR3 has 14 residues. Germline V gene data show CDR1 as MNHEY and CDR2 as SMNVEV (reference sequence). The V end lost 6 bases, the J end lost 4 bases, and 12 bases lay between the germline ends. Profiling relied on immunoSEQ multiplex PCR, and the TCRdb table lists in-frame clones only, not all of them. There are about 130,000 clones in the sample; 94% occur only once, and approximately 2% lies in the top ten. The data stem from a study of cytomegalovirus exposure and HLA in healthy donors. Study-wide points: Confirmation in vitro established that three CMV-associated chains were specific for CMV antigens. It was 150 to 200 TCR beta chains that were listed as cytomegalovirus-associated. TCR sequences were mostly rare, though some public TCRs occurred in many donors.

The chain uses TRBV27 and TRBJ2-2; D remains unclear. Sequencing was performed on PBMCs. The origin of this receptor is a man aged 18 to 30 in good health and CMV-seropositive. The CDR3 spells CASRSRRTTGELFF. In DNA, the CDR3 is TGTGCCAGCAGATCCAGAAGAACCACCGGGGAGCTGTTTTTT.